Presented here are 16 T cell receptor beta chains from one specimen sequenced in a study of blood T cell repertoires in COVID-19. The protocol was immunoSEQ multiplex PCR, while the TCRdb copy is restricted to in-frame clones and leaves out a portion. This sample has over 150,000 clones, with under 85% found just once. The sample comprised peripheral blood. These receptors were collected from a man aged 55 to 70 with COVID-19, enrolled during active disease.

The V and J genes are TRBV6-6 and TRBJ1-3; D may be TRBD1 (5 bases). The CDR3 is 15 residues long. From germline, CDR1 is MNHNY and CDR2 SVGAGI (reference sequence). V lost 8 bases and J lost 0, with 14 bases in between. The CDR3: CASADSWNSGNTIYF. The CDR3 nucleotides are TGTGCCAGCGCCGACAGCTGGAACTCTGGAAACACCATATATTTT.

This rearrangement joins TRBV19 to TRBJ1-5; D remains unclear. This CDR3 has 13 residues. The V gene's germline CDR1 is LNHDA and CDR2 SQIVND (reference sequence). V lost 4 bases and J 3 bases, leaving 7 bases between the germline ends. The CDR3 region has the DNA TGTGCCAGTAGTACGGGTCCCAATCAGCCCCAGCATTTT. Encoded protein: CASSTGPNQPQHF.

About this clone itself: Different DNA sequences within this sample yield the same CDR3. The rearrangement joins TRBV2 to TRBJ1-5, with 8 bases aligning to TRBD1. Trimming removed 6 bases from V and 3 bases from J; junction bases left unmatched: 7. The germline V gene encodes CDR1 SNHLY and CDR2 FYNNEI. The CDR3 sequence is 15 residues long. DNA of the CDR3: TGTGCCAGCAGCCCCGGGACAGGTACCAATCAGCCCCAGCATTTT. It encodes CASSPGTGTNQPQHF. Looking up the rest from reference TRBV2 and TRBJ1-5 gives the full variable domain: EPEVTQTPSHQVTQMGQEVILRCVPISNHLYFYWYRQILGQKVEFLVSFYNNEISEKSEIFDDQFSVERPDGSNFTLKIRSTKLEDSAMYFCASSPGTGTNQPQHFGDGTRLSIL.

V gene TRBV11-2 combines with J gene TRBJ1-4, with 7 bases fitting TRBD1. Germline CDR1 reads SGHAT; CDR2 reads FQNNGV. The CDR3 has 14 amino acids. Trimming removed 5 bases from V and 7 bases from J; junction bases left unmatched: 7. The CDR3 here is CASSESPGGEKLFF. DNA for the CDR3: TGTGCCAGCAGCGAGAGCCCAGGGGGTGAAAAACTGTTTTTT.

This chain connects TRBV24-1 to TRBJ2-1; D might be TRBD1 (7 bases). V gave up 4 bases and J gave up 5 bases, with 14 bases separating them. The V gene's germline CDR1 is KGHDR and CDR2 SFDVKD. This CDR3 region has 15 residues. CDR3 residues: CATSEEGQTDNEQFF. The CDR3 nucleotides are TGTGCCACCAGTGAGGAGGGACAGACCGACAATGAGCAGTTCTTC.

This chain links TRBV20-1 with TRBJ2-7; D is undetermined. Trimming took off 3 bases at V and 2 bases at J, with 5 bases between the two ends. The germline CDR1 and CDR2 sequences are DFQATT and SNEGSKA (reference sequence). CDR3 length: 11 residues. Here the CDR3 reads CSASTAYEQYF. The CDR3 DNA reads as TGCAGTGCTAGTACAGCCTACGAGCAGTACTTC.

This chain uses TRBV5-1 with TRBJ1-1, with 8 bases identical to TRBD1. Germline V gene lookup returns CDR1 SGHRS and CDR2 YFSETQ. This CDR3 spans 12 amino acids. V trimming: 5 bases; J trimming: 7 bases; junction bases outside the gene matches: 4. The CDR3 region has the DNA TGCGCCAGCAGATTGACAGGGGATGAAGCTTTCTTT. It specifies CASRLTGDEAFF.

J is TRBJ2-7 and V is TRBV9; the match to TRBD1 covers 8 bases. CDR1 and CDR2 from the germline V gene are SGDLS and YYNGEE. This CDR3 has 15 amino acids. V shed 0 bases, J shed 4 bases, and the junction held 6 bases outside the gene matches. For the CDR3, the DNA is TGTGCCAGCAGCGTAGGGGCAGGGGGCCTTTACGAGCAGTACTTC. Amino acid sequence: CASSVGAGGLYEQYF.

V usage is TRBV7-8 and J usage is TRBJ1-3, with D maybe TRBD1 (6 bases). This CDR3 contains 14 residues. Trimming pared 4 bases from V and 3 bases from J, leaving 10 bases between. Germline V CDR1 and CDR2: SGHVS, FQNEAQ. The CDR3 loop reads CASSSGAIGNTIYF. The DNA of the CDR3 is TGTGCCAGCAGCTCAGGGGCAATTGGAAACACCATATATTTT. The whole variable domain, filled in from reference TRBV7-8 and TRBJ1-3, reads GAGVSQSPRYKVAKRGQDVALRCDPISGHVSLFWYQQALGQGPEFLTYFQNEAQLDKSGLPSDRFFAERPEGSVSTLKIQRTQQEDSAVYLCASSSGAIGNTIYFGEGSWLTVV.

The chain combines TRBV10-3 with TRBJ2-2; 11 bases map to TRBD2. The CDR3 is 15 residues long. Trimming took 2 bases from V and 5 from J; bases not matched to a gene: 1. From germline, CDR1 is ENHRY and CDR2 SYGVKD. CDR3: CAISEASGGTGELFF. The CDR3 nucleotides read TGTGCCATCAGTGAGGCTAGCGGGGGGACCGGGGAGCTGTTTTTT.

This clone was counted a few times. This sequence joins TRBV28 and TRBJ1-3, with 8 bases matching TRBD1. Germline V gene sequence: CDR1 MDHEN, CDR2 SYDVKM. This CDR3 is built from 16 residues. V lost 6 bases and J lost 3; bases outside the gene matches: 10. DNA of the CDR3: TGTGCCAGCAGGGTAGGGCAGGGGGCCTTTGGAAACACCATATATTTT. It translates to CASRVGQGAFGNTIYF.

This clone was counted only a few times. The J gene is TRBJ1-4, the V gene TRBV19, with D perhaps matching TRBD1 (6 bases). The length of the CDR3 is 17 residues. CDR1 is LNHDA, CDR2 SQIVND, per germline (reference sequence). V lost 1 base to trimming and J lost 5 bases, with 17 bases between them. The CDR3 is CASSIGWQGRGNEKLFF. CDR3 sequence (DNA): TGTGCCAGTAGTATAGGGTGGCAGGGGAGGGGAAATGAAAAACTGTTTTTT.

This clone was seen a single time. The chain links TRBV19 to TRBJ2-1, with 8 bases lining up with TRBD2. J gave up 3 bases and V 5 bases, and 9 bases lay outside the gene matches. The CDR3 totals 16 residues. Per germline, CDR1 LNHDA and CDR2 SQIVND (reference sequence). The CDR3 is CASSSSTSEFYNEQFF. For the CDR3, the DNA is TGTGCCAGTAGTTCCTCGACTAGCGAGTTCTACAATGAGCAGTTCTTC.

The chain links TRBV5-1 to TRBJ2-5; no clear D gene. This CDR3 is built from 13 residues. The V and J ends lost 5 bases and 0 bases respectively, with 8 bases between them. Per the germline V gene, CDR1 is SGHRS and CDR2 is YFSETQ. CDR3 region: CASRAHYQETQYF. The CDR3 DNA follows: TGCGCCAGCAGAGCCCATTACCAAGAGACCCAGTACTTC.

The chain combines TRBV19 with TRBJ1-6; D not resolved. This CDR3 region has 16 residues. Trimming removed 3 bases at V and 0 bases at J, with 9 bases between. Germline lookup yields CDR1 LNHDA and CDR2 SQIVND (reference sequence). The CDR3 sequence is CASSIQVGSYNSPLHF. CDR3 bases: TGTGCCAGTAGTATCCAGGTCGGCTCCTATAATTCACCCCTCCACTTT.

This clone was detected once. The J gene is TRBJ2-5, the V gene TRBV2, with a tentative D call TRBD2 (7 bases). The V end was cut by 2 bases, the J end by 0 bases, with 16 bases between. This CDR3 has 17 amino acids. Germline lookup yields CDR1 SNHLY and CDR2 FYNNEI. CDR3: CASSEINGGRYQETQYF. The DNA for the CDR3 is TGTGCCAGCAGTGAAATTAACGGGGGGCGATACCAAGAGACCCAGTACTTC.